What follows are 8 T cell receptor beta chains derived from one specimen sequenced in a study of identifying expanded T cells in peripheral blood. The data were produced by immunoSEQ multiplex PCR, yet TCRdb's version contains in-frame clones alone and is incomplete. The sample comprises 100,000 or so clones, around 90% of which are singletons, and around 5% rests with the top ten. The source material was blood. The receptors were gathered from a person between 18 and 75 years old in good health.

This chain uses TRBV7-8 with TRBJ1-2; D ambiguous. Trimming took off 5 bases at V and 6 bases at J, with 28 bases between the two ends. Germline CDR1 reads SGHVS; CDR2 reads FQNEAQ. The CDR3 is 18 amino acids. Here the CDR3 DNA reads TGTGCCAGCAGCATAAGGACTGAAACAGATTCCCGCCAAAATGGCTACACCTTC. This sequence encodes CASSIRTETDSRQNGYTF.

The chain has TRBV10-2 and TRBJ2-5; D call uncertain. CDR3 length: 13 amino acids. CDR1 and CDR2 (germline): WSHSY, SAAADI. V lost 4 bases, J lost 0 bases, and 6 bases lay in between. CDR3 nucleotides: TGCGCCAGCAGTGTCATGGACCAAGAGACCCAGTACTTC. It specifies CASSVMDQETQYF.

The genes are TRBV15 and TRBJ2-7; weak D call: TRBD1 (6 bases). CDR3 length: 13 residues. Germline V gene lookup returns CDR1 LNHNV and CDR2 YYDKDF (reference sequence). V shed 11 bases and J shed 1 base, with 15 bases lying between them. CDR3: CAAAQGRSYEQYF. The CDR3 DNA follows: TGTGCCGCCGCGCAGGGGAGATCCTACGAGCAGTACTTC.

In regard to this clone: The junction departs from germline at one end; a sequencing error may be responsible. V gene TRBV5-8 combines with J gene TRBJ2-7; the match to TRBD1 covers 12 bases. CDR1 is SGHTS, CDR2 YDEGEE, per germline. The CDR3 consists of 11 residues. The CDR3: CASSVRDRGRF. DNA for the CDR3: TGTGCCAGCAGCGTCCGGGACAGGGGGCGGTTC.

The gene calls are TRBV30 and TRBJ2-7, with D perhaps TRBD1 (5 bases). Germline V CDR1 and CDR2: GTSNPN, SVGIG (reference sequence). The CDR3 runs to 15 residues. The V and J ends lost 4 bases and 0 bases respectively, with 16 bases between them. CDR3 sequence reads: CAWTLSGKGSYEQYF. Written as DNA, the CDR3 is TGTGCCTGGACCCTGTCAGGGAAAGGCTCCTACGAGCAGTACTTC.

The rearrangement uses TRBV29-1 and TRBJ1-1; 8 nucleotides match TRBD1. Germline CDR1 and CDR2: SQVTM and ANQGSEA. V lost 5 bases and J lost 1; bases outside the gene matches: 3. The CDR3 loop spans 13 amino acids. CDR3 in amino acids: CSVRQGRNTEAFF. The CDR3 DNA sequence: TGCAGCGTTCGACAGGGGAGGAACACTGAAGCTTTCTTT.

This clone was observed once. This rearrangement joins TRBV15 to TRBJ1-4; 8 nucleotides match TRBD1. Germline CDR1 is LNHNV and CDR2 is YYDKDF (reference sequence). Trimming cost V 4 bases and J 5 bases; bases outside gene matches: 9. This CDR3 has 16 residues. CDR3 region: CATSNQGARFNEKLFF. CDR3 DNA sequence: TGTGCCACCAGCAACCAGGGGGCCAGGTTCAATGAAAAACTGTTTTTT.

The gene calls are TRBV18 and TRBJ2-6, with D possibly TRBD1 on 6 matching bases. The germline V and J ends were trimmed by 3 bases and 0 bases, with 15 bases remaining between them. The CDR3 runs 18 residues. The V gene's germline CDR1 is KGHSH and CDR2 LQKENI. CDR3 residues: CASSPVRQDSSGANVLTF. As DNA, the CDR3 is TGTGCCAGCTCACCGGTGCGACAGGATAGCTCTGGGGCCAACGTCCTGACTTTC.